The 11 T cell receptor beta chains in this list originate from one sample, sequenced in a study of identical twins. TCRdb used MiXCR to reprocess the 5' RACE reads, holding one entry per CDR3 protein. Among some 300,000 distinct CDR3 sequences, about 12% were seen once, and the ten largest hold roughly 7.8%. These records were also assigned to another study, of yellow fever vaccine responses in identical twins.

The specimen was CD8+ T cells sorted from blood. The receptors stem from a woman aged 18-29 years in good health.

This clonotype was counted between two and nine times. The chain uses TRBV11-1 and TRBJ2-1; 8 bases line up with TRBD1. The V segment lost 5 bases and the J segment 6 bases; nucleotides outside the gene matches: 3. The CDR3 length is 13 residues. Germline V CDR1 and CDR2: SGHAT, FQDESV (reference sequence). CDR3 in DNA: TGTGCCAGCAGCCCGACAGGGGTCAATGAGCAGTTCTTC. Translation gives CASSPTGVNEQFF. The whole variable domain, filled in from reference TRBV11-1 and TRBJ2-1, reads EAEVAQSPRYKITEKSQAVAFWCDPISGHATLYWYRQILGQGPELLVQFQDESVVDDSQLPKDRFSAERLKGVDSTLKIQPAELGDSAMYLCASSPTGVNEQFFGPGTRLTVL.

This chain joins TRBV4-2 and TRBJ1-2; possible D gene TRBD1, 6 bases. Germline V gene lookup returns CDR1 LGHNA and CDR2 YNFKEQ. Trimming left V 1 base short and J 4 bases short, with 19 bases between. This CDR3 region has 17 residues. CDR3 bases: TGTGCCAGCAGCCAAGTCTCAGCCCCAGGGGCTACCTATGGCTACACCTTC. Translation: CASSQVSAPGATYGYTF.

This chain's CDR3 is CASSQGDRGEETQYF. CDR3 in DNA: TGTGCCAGCAGCCAAGGGGACAGGGGAGAGGAGACCCAGTACTTC. The chain has TRBV3-1 and TRBJ2-5; 10 bases are shared with TRBD1. There are 15 residues in the CDR3. Germline loops: CDR1 LGHDT, CDR2 YNNKEL (reference sequence). V lost 1 base, J lost 5 bases, and 4 bases stayed unmatched.

The chain joins TRBV6-2 or TRBV6-3 to TRBJ2-1; 10 bases are a match to TRBD1. Germline values: CDR1 MNHEY, CDR2 SVGEGT. Losses at the gene ends were 8 bases for V and 7 bases for J; bases not matched to a gene: 11. The CDR3 runs to 15 residues. Here the CDR3 DNA reads TGTGCCAGCGGGGCCCCGGGACAGGGGTTTAATGAGCAGTTCTTC. Residues: CASGAPGQGFNEQFF.

In this sample, this clonotype turned up a few times. The CDR3 region is CASSYPGGAGEQFF. DNA for the CDR3: TGTGCCAGCAGTTACCCCGGGGGGGCCGGTGAGCAGTTCTTC. This sequence joins TRBV12-3 or TRBV12-4 and TRBJ2-1, with TRBD2 matching 8 bases. The CDR3 has 14 residues. After removal of 4 bases from V and 9 bases from J, the junction contained 8 bases not matched to a gene.

The V and J genes are TRBV21-1 and TRBJ2-5; TRBD1 is taken as the D call from the table, unchecked against the DNA. TRBV21-1 is listed as a pseudogene. The length of the CDR3 is 16 residues. The CDR3 DNA is TGTGCCAGCAGCAAAGAAGGATCGGACAGCCAAGAGACCCAGTACTTC. It specifies CASSKEGSDSQETQYF.

This chain connects TRBV3-1 to TRBJ2-5, with TRBD2 matching over 7 bases. The germline gives CDR1 LGHDT, CDR2 YNNKEL (reference sequence). Unmatched junction bases numbered 12, after V lost 3 bases and J lost 2 bases. The CDR3 is 17 residues long. CDR3 DNA: TGTGCCAGCAGCCACCCACCTTCGGGGGGTCGGCAAGAGACCCAGTACTTC. It encodes CASSHPPSGGRQETQYF.

The chain recombines TRBV2 with TRBJ1-5; no definite D call. This CDR3 is built from 15 residues. The V and J ends lost 3 bases and 0 bases respectively, with 9 bases between them. Germline V lookup: CDR1 SNHLY, CDR2 FYNNEI. CDR3 residues: CASSDPQDSNQPQHF. The CDR3 bases are TGTGCCAGCAGTGATCCCCAGGATAGCAATCAGCCCCAGCATTTT.

This clonotype was counted between two and nine times. The chain couples TRBV28 to TRBJ1-1; D ambiguous. Germline V gene sequence: CDR1 MDHEN, CDR2 SYDVKM. This CDR3 is built from 14 residues. The V gene lost 3 bases and the J gene lost 1 base, with 9 bases spanning the gap. The CDR3 sequence is CASSFIGKNTEAFF. The DNA for the CDR3 is TGTGCCAGCAGTTTTATCGGGAAGAACACTGAAGCTTTCTTT.

This rearrangement joins TRBV19 to TRBJ2-1, with 7 bases aligning to TRBD1. The CDR3 length is 14 residues. V lost 7 bases and J lost 4; bases outside the gene matches: 7. Germline loops: CDR1 LNHDA, CDR2 SQIVND (reference sequence). CDR3 sequence reads: CASTDRAVYNEQFF. The CDR3, as DNA: TGTGCCAGTACTGACAGGGCGGTTTACAATGAGCAGTTCTTC.

The chain recombines TRBV6-6 with TRBJ2-1; 13 bases map to TRBD2. In germline, CDR1 is MNHNY, CDR2 SVGAGI (reference sequence). This CDR3 contains 13 residues. The V and J ends lost 9 bases and 9 bases, in that order; junction bases with no gene match: 5. The CDR3 coding sequence is TGTGCCAGTCGGGGACTAGCGGGGTTTGAGCAGTTCTTC. This translates into CASRGLAGFEQFF.